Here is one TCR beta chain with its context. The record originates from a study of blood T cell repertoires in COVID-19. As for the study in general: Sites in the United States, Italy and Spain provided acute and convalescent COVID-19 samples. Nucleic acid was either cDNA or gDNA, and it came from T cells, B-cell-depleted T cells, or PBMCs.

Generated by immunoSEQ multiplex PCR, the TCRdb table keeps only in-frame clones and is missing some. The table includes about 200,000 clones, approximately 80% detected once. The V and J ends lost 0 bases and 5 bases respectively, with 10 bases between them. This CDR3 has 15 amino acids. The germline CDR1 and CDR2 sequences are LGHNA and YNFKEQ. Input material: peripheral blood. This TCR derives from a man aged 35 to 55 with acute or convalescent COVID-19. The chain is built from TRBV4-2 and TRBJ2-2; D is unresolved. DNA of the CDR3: TGTGCCAGCAGCCAAGATCAGGCAGATACCGGGGAGCTGTTTTTT. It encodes CASSQDQADTGELFF.